This passage covers 17 T cell receptor beta chains from one sample sequenced in a study of blood T cell repertoires in COVID-19. TCRdb's copy holds only in-frame clones and misses some; the assay was immunoSEQ multiplex PCR. The repertoire has under 90,000 clones, 80% of them found once; the top ten carry approximately 12%. Sequencing input: peripheral blood. The receptors here all came from a human donor in a cohort sampled during active COVID-19.

The chain combines TRBV30 with TRBJ1-1; 8 bases line up with TRBD1. The CDR3 length is 15 residues. Per the germline V gene, CDR1 is GTSNPN and CDR2 is SVGIG (reference sequence). V trimming: 3 bases; J trimming: 0 bases; junction bases outside the gene matches: 6. The CDR3 loop is CAWRDTGGMNTEAFF. The CDR3 DNA sequence: TGTGCCTGGAGAGATACAGGGGGGATGAACACTGAAGCTTTCTTT.

This clone occurred many times. This chain links TRBV28 with TRBJ2-5; 7 nucleotides line up with TRBD1. After removal of 6 bases from V and 2 bases from J, the junction contained 9 bases not matched to a gene. The germline gives CDR1 MDHEN, CDR2 SYDVKM. The CDR3 has 15 amino acids. CDR3 coding DNA: TGTGCCAGCAGGGACCGGGACAGCAAACAAGAGACCCAGTACTTC. Its protein product is CASRDRDSKQETQYF.

The V gene is TRBV27, the J gene TRBJ1-5; the D gene is possibly TRBD1 (5 bases). The V end lost 6 bases, the J end lost 3 bases, and 15 bases lay between the germline ends. This CDR3 is 15 amino acids long. Germline CDR1 MNHEY, CDR2 SMNVEV (reference sequence). The CDR3 loop reads CASSDLGGFNQPQHF. As DNA, the CDR3 is TGTGCCAGCAGCGACCTGGGGGGTTTCAATCAGCCCCAGCATTTT.

The chain is built from TRBV4-1 and TRBJ2-5; D uncertain. The CDR3 is 16 amino acids. CDR1 MGHRA and CDR2 YSYEKL come from the germline V gene. V lost 0 bases and J 3 bases, leaving 14 bases between the germline ends. CDR3 in amino acids: CASSQEPRRGKETQYF. The CDR3 bases are TGCGCCAGCAGCCAAGAACCACGTCGCGGCAAAGAGACCCAGTACTTC.

The gene calls are TRBV28 and TRBJ2-7; perhaps TRBD1 as D (6 bases). V was shortened by 7 bases and J by 0 bases, with 13 bases between the two germline ends. Germline V lookup: CDR1 MDHEN, CDR2 SYDVKM. The CDR3 totals 14 residues. DNA for the CDR3: TGTGCCAGCACCCCCGGGACATTCTCCTACGAGCAGTACTTC. Its translation: CASTPGTFSYEQYF.

J is TRBJ1-2 and V is TRBV3-1 (or the pseudogene TRBV3-2); 7 positions agree with TRBD1. The V and J ends lost 3 bases and 5 bases, in that order; junction bases with no gene match: 3. This CDR3 contains 13 residues. Germline CDR1 and CDR2: LGHDT and YNNKEL (reference sequence). In nucleotides, the CDR3 is TGTGCCAGCAGCCATGACAGGGATTATGGCTACACCTTC. The encoded protein is CASSHDRDYGYTF.

The chain links TRBV5-1 to TRBJ2-5, with TRBD1 matching 8 bases. The CDR3 runs to 15 residues. J lost 4 bases, V lost 0 bases, and 5 bases had no gene match. CDR1 SGHRS and CDR2 YFSETQ come from the germline V gene. The CDR3 sequence: CASSLVQGAGETQYF. The CDR3 nucleotides read TGCGCCAGCAGCTTGGTTCAGGGGGCAGGAGAGACCCAGTACTTC.

V and J are TRBV11-2 and TRBJ2-7; D is uncertain. CDR1 and CDR2 from the germline V gene are SGHAT and FQNNGV. V gave up 5 bases and J gave up 3 bases, with 5 bases separating them. The length of the CDR3 is 11 residues. The CDR3 nucleotides are TGTGCCAGCAGCCGGTACTACGAGCAGTACTTC. Translating it yields CASSRYYEQYF.

The rearrangement links TRBV6-5 to TRBJ2-7; the match to TRBD1 covers 9 bases. Unmatched junction bases numbered 7, after V lost 8 bases and J lost 5 bases. The germline V gene has CDR1 MNHEY and CDR2 SVGAGI. The length of the CDR3 is 13 residues. The CDR3 reads CASLGQGFDEQYV. The CDR3 DNA reads as TGTGCCAGCTTGGGACAGGGTTTTGACGAGCAGTACGTC.

This clone occurred a few times. The chain recombines TRBV28 with TRBJ1-5; D may be TRBD1 (6 bases). V lost 8 bases and J 2 bases, leaving 16 bases between the germline ends. Per germline, CDR1 MDHEN and CDR2 SYDVKM. The CDR3 is made up of 15 amino acids. The CDR3 loop reads CASFHRVGGNQPQHF. The CDR3 region has the DNA TGTGCCAGCTTCCACAGGGTAGGGGGCAATCAGCCCCAGCATTTT.

The V gene is TRBV6-6, the J gene TRBJ1-6; 8 positions match TRBD1. Germline lookup yields CDR1 MNHNY and CDR2 SVGAGI (reference sequence). This CDR3 spans 16 amino acids. V gave up 6 bases and J gave up 1 base; unmatched junction bases: 5. The CDR3 loop reads CASRPDRGSYNSPLHF. The CDR3 nucleotides read TGTGCCAGCAGGCCAGACAGGGGATCCTATAATTCACCCCTCCACTTT.

The chain is built from TRBV27 and TRBJ1-2; tentatively, D is TRBD1 (5 bases). The CDR3 spans 15 residues. The V end was cut by 5 bases, the J end by 4 bases, with 17 bases between. In germline, CDR1 is MNHEY, CDR2 SMNVEV (reference sequence). Here the CDR3 reads CASSQLRSGGYGYTF. The CDR3 DNA reads TGTGCCAGCAGTCAGCTTAGATCCGGGGGCTATGGCTACACCTTC.

This sequence joins TRBV5-4 and TRBJ2-2, with 8 bases aligning to TRBD1. There are 17 residues in the CDR3. J was trimmed by 6 bases and V by 0 bases; bases with no gene match: 10. CDR1 is SGHNT, CDR2 YYREEE, per germline (reference sequence). The CDR3 bases are TGTGCCAGCAGCTTGGCCCTCGGGCAGGGGGCATCCGGGGAGCTGTTTTTT. It specifies CASSLALGQGASGELFF.

This clone was found a few times. The genes are TRBV29-1 and TRBJ1-1; no reliable D call. Germline CDR1 reads SQVTM; CDR2 reads ANQGSEA. The CDR3 totals 12 residues. V was shortened by 4 bases and J by 3 bases, with 9 bases between the two germline ends. CDR3 protein: CSVAPRYTEAFF. The CDR3 DNA sequence: TGCAGCGTTGCCCCCCGGTACACTGAAGCTTTCTTT. Using reference TRBV29-1 and TRBJ1-1 for the parts outside the CDR3, the full variable domain is SAVISQKPSRDICQRGTSLTIQCQVDSQVTMMFWYRQQPGQSLTLIATANQGSEATYESGFVIDKFPISRPNLTFSTLTVSNMSPEDSSIYLCSVAPRYTEAFFGQGTRLTVV.

The chain uses TRBV19 and TRBJ1-2, with TRBD1 matching over 8 bases. CDR1 and CDR2 (germline): LNHDA, SQIVND (reference sequence). V lost 4 bases to trimming and J lost 4 bases; unmatched junction nucleotides: 14. This CDR3 is built from 17 residues. CDR3 DNA sequence: TGTGCCAGTAGTACTCCGGGACAGGCCCCTAACCTCTATGGCTACACCTTC. Translation gives CASSTPGQAPNLYGYTF.

The rearrangement links TRBV6-5 to TRBJ1-3; the match to TRBD1 covers 8 bases. With 6 bases clipped from V and 3 bases from J, the junction kept 4 bases outside the gene matches. There are 14 residues in the CDR3. Germline lookup yields CDR1 MNHEY and CDR2 SVGAGI. The CDR3 DNA is TGTGCCAGCAGGACAGGGGCGGTTGGAAACACCATATATTTT. Its protein product is CASRTGAVGNTIYF.

CDR3 protein: CASSIGQRNTIYF. As DNA, the CDR3 is TGTGCCAGTAGTATCGGACAGAGAAACACCATATATTTT. The chain links TRBV19 to TRBJ1-3, with D tentatively TRBD1 (6 bases). This CDR3 spans 13 amino acids. Trimming left V 3 bases short and J 5 bases short, with 8 bases between. Germline V lookup: CDR1 LNHDA, CDR2 SQIVND (reference sequence).